The clone carrying this T cell receptor (beta chain) was found once. Sequencing was performed with immunoSEQ multiplex PCR; in TCRdb, only in-frame clones are kept and a portion is missing. The data show some 310,000 clones, roughly nine tenths seen once. This sample was included in a study of blood T cell repertoires in COVID-19. From germline, CDR1 is SNHLY and CDR2 FYNNEI. The V end lost 3 bases, the J end lost 8 bases, and 10 bases lay between the germline ends. The CDR3 loop spans 12 amino acids. The V call is TRBV2, the J call TRBJ1-1; possible D gene TRBD1, 6 bases. What was sequenced was peripheral blood. This clonotype originated in a woman under 40 with COVID-19, enrolled during active disease. The CDR3 protein is CASSDLDREAFF. CDR3 bases: TGTGCCAGCAGTGATTTGGACAGAGAAGCTTTCTTT.